Reported below is one TCR beta chain. The antigen this receptor binds is unknown. No per-base quality is available; no much larger clone lies one base away. The meaning of the sample's time point label: roughly 2 years on ibrutinib. For TCR beta library preparation, approximately 2 micrograms of genomic DNA were extracted from the cryopreserved PBMCs. Longitudinal blood samples from CLL patients on ibrutinib monotherapy underwent high-throughput TCR beta sequencing. The patients took part in an open-label, single-center phase 2 trial of ibrutinib monotherapy. Each clonotype received, on average, roughly 9.6x coverage in deep resolution sequencing performed on a MiSeq, where the target depth lay between 1 in 1 million and 1 in 200,000 T cells. The immunoSEQ hsTCRB Kit was used to generate TCR beta libraries. Concerning the study's data processing: Data were analyzed with ImmunoSEQ Data Assistant and ImmunoSEQ Analyzer, with V, D and J genes assigned per IMGT definitions. Clonality, which ranges from 0 to 1, was calculated by subtracting the normalized Shannon entropy of productive rearrangement frequencies from one. Only overrepresented clonotypes making up at least 0.05% of the repertoire of each patient were included in the public clonotype analysis. Some 13 age-matched healthy donor repertoires from immuneACCESS were used as controls for clonality. This immuneACCESS table, as held by TCRdb, lists in-frame sequences with V and J called but not all clones. Of the missing ones, under half trace to an unresolved V gene in checked studies; the others have no known cause. From that table come the V and J calls and clone size; the DNA was used to work out D and trimming. A total of roughly 250,000 clones appear in this sample, around 70% of them only once. The ten largest clones capture 15% to 17% of the sample.

This record belongs to a study of cytotoxic CD8 clonotypes in ibrutinib-treated CLL (dated by TCRdb to 2020 to 2022). Describing the broader study: The cohort included about 15 treatment-naive and about a dozen relapsed/refractory patients; approximately 17 were IGHV unmutated. On average, each sample yielded 270,000 or so productive templates and 94,082 productive rearrangements. Responses were partial in some 24 patients and complete in 2; after median approximately 67 months follow-up, some 14 stayed in remission and about twelve progressed. Response samples were taken after a median of approximately eleven months on treatment, ranging from about 6 to 36 months. Cryopreserved peripheral blood mononuclear cells were obtained prior to treatment, at the time of response, and at either disease progression or sustained remission. Longitudinal samples were obtainable from about 30% of the roughly 90 participants in the trial. Patients were still on ibrutinib when every remission and progressive disease sample was collected.

Study-wide findings and limitations: Baseline clonality was found to be higher than that of age-matched healthy donors and was strongly correlated with circulating CD8+ T-cell counts. Sampling times were not matched between sustained-remission and progressing patients, and lymph node repertoires were not studied. An increase in clonality was observed at ibrutinib response, with clonality remaining stable during sustained remission and falling back toward baseline at progression. Public clonotypes were rare and either contracted or stayed stable during treatment, and the rise in clonality at ibrutinib response reflected the expansion of private clonotypes.

CDR1 and CDR2 (MRHNA, SNTAGT) derive from the germline V gene. The junction shows trimming of 3 bases on V and 6 bases on J, and the gene matches do not reach 3 bases of it. Inclusive of the bounding cysteine and phenylalanine, the CDR3 is 14 residues long. Solely the CDR3 DNA is kept, with 42 bases framed from the first base. The chain uses TRBV6-4 and TRBJ2-5, with 11 bases aligning to TRBD2. Specimen: PBMCs, collected after 24 months of ibrutinib treatment. The sequence came from a human donor with chronic lymphocytic leukemia. The DNA reads as follows: TGTGCCAGCAGTGAACTAGCGGGAGTCCAGACCCAGTACTTC. It specifies CASSELAGVQTQYF.